Following are 21 T cell receptor beta chains from one sample sequenced in a study of cytomegalovirus exposure and HLA in healthy donors (TCRdb year 2017). The receptor library was made with the immunoSEQ multiplex PCR assay. For the multiplex PCR, a mixture combining 60 forward primers for TCR Vbeta segments and 13 reverse primers for TCR Jbeta segments was used. TCRdb took over this immuneACCESS table, retaining in-frame rearrangements with V and J assigned. Such tables are incomplete; in checked studies, under half of the missing clones stem from an unresolved V gene, and the remainder is unexplained. For this sample there are about 190,000 clones; approximately 84% appear just once. Around 0.25% of the sample is held by the ten biggest clonotypes. Sequencing was carried out using PBMCs. The receptors here all came from a boy younger than 18 in good health and CMV-seronegative.

This clone was found once. The chain joins TRBV9 to TRBJ2-5; 10 bases map to TRBD2. The V segment lost 4 bases and the J segment 4 bases; nucleotides outside the gene matches: 4. CDR1 is SGDLS, CDR2 YYNGEE, per germline. The CDR3 is 14 amino acids. CDR3 DNA: TGTGCCAGCAGCCTTAGCGGGAGGCCAGAGACCCAGTACTTC. Translated, it gives CASSLSGRPETQYF.

The chain carries TRBV27 and TRBJ2-7; TRBD2 might be the D (6 bases). This CDR3 has 14 residues. V lost 2 bases to trimming and J lost 2 bases, with 10 bases between them. CDR1 MNHEY and CDR2 SMNVEV come from the germline V gene (reference sequence). This CDR3 reads CASSLGGSAYEQYF. The CDR3 DNA reads TGTGCCAGCAGTTTAGGGGGGTCCGCCTACGAGCAGTACTTC.

The V gene is TRBV27, the J gene TRBJ2-7; 10 nucleotides line up with TRBD1. CDR1 and CDR2 from the germline V gene are MNHEY and SMNVEV (reference sequence). This CDR3 is 16 amino acids long. After removal of 8 bases from V and 2 bases from J, the junction contained 12 bases not matched to a gene. The CDR3 sequence: CASAYRGTGDPYEQYF. In nucleotides, the CDR3 is TGTGCCAGCGCTTATCGAGGGACAGGGGATCCCTACGAGCAGTACTTC.

The chain employs TRBV30 and TRBJ1-1, with 8 bases matching TRBD1. The CDR3 length is 17 residues. The junction had 13 bases not matched to a gene; V was cut back by 4 bases and J by 0 bases. Germline loops: CDR1 GTSNPN, CDR2 SVGIG (reference sequence). This CDR3 is CAWTEADRVGMNTEAFF. Here the CDR3 DNA reads TGTGCCTGGACGGAAGCGGACAGGGTGGGGATGAACACTGAAGCTTTCTTT.

The CDR3 reads CASSQQGQANEKLFF. Written as DNA, the CDR3 is TGCGCCAGCAGCCAACAGGGGCAAGCTAATGAAAAACTGTTTTTT. The chain combines TRBV4-1 with TRBJ1-4, with D tentatively TRBD1 (6 bases). V lost 2 bases and J 3 bases, leaving 10 bases between the germline ends. This CDR3 region has 15 residues. The germline gives CDR1 MGHRA, CDR2 YSYEKL.

V usage is TRBV7-8 and J usage is TRBJ2-5; D gene ambiguous. The V and J ends lost 4 bases and 5 bases respectively, with 11 bases between them. This CDR3 contains 13 residues. The germline gives CDR1 SGHVS, CDR2 FQNEAQ. DNA of the CDR3: TGTGCCAGCAGCTCTTCGGTATACGAGACCCAGTACTTC. This codes for CASSSSVYETQYF.

The chain links TRBV19 to TRBJ2-4; 9 bases are shared with TRBD2. The trim removed 3 bases at V and 1 base at J, leaving 16 bases unmatched. Germline-derived CDR1 and CDR2 are LNHDA and SQIVND (reference sequence). The CDR3 runs 20 residues. DNA of the CDR3: TGTGCCAGTAGTATTGAGCACTCGTCCAGCGGGAGGAGCGCCAAAAACATTCAGTACTTC. As protein: CASSIEHSSSGRSAKNIQYF.

CDR3 DNA sequence: TGCGCCAGCAGCTTGAAGGGGCCCAAAGAGACCCAGTACTTC. It encodes CASSLKGPKETQYF. The gene calls are TRBV5-1 and TRBJ2-5; D might be TRBD1 (5 bases). The V gene's germline CDR1 is SGHRS and CDR2 YFSETQ. The CDR3 runs 14 residues. The germline V and J ends were trimmed by 1 base and 3 bases, with 10 bases remaining between them.

This clone is a singleton in its sample. The chain is built from TRBV15 and TRBJ2-7; 9 nucleotides align to TRBD1. Germline CDR1 is LNHNV and CDR2 is YYDKDF (reference sequence). Losses at the gene ends were 5 bases for V and 1 base for J; bases not matched to a gene: 6. This CDR3 is 15 amino acids long. For the CDR3, the DNA is TGTGCCACCAGCCGAGCCGGGACAGGGTCCTACGAGCAGTACTTC. Protein sequence: CATSRAGTGSYEQYF. The variable domain in full, with the rest retrieved from reference TRBV15 and TRBJ2-7, is DAMVIQNPRYQVTQFGKPVTLSCSQTLNHNVMYWYQQKSSQAPKLLFHYYDKDFNNEADTPDNFQSRRPNTSFCFLDIRSPGLGDTAMYLCATSRAGTGSYEQYFGPGTRLTVT.

Written as DNA, the CDR3 is TGTGCCAGCAGATCACCCGCCCGACAGGACTACGAGCAGTACTTC. It codes for CASRSPARQDYEQYF. This sequence joins TRBV28 and TRBJ2-7, with D maybe TRBD1 (6 bases). The CDR3 has 15 residues. Per the germline V gene, CDR1 is MDHEN and CDR2 is SYDVKM. Trimming took off 6 bases at V and 3 bases at J, with 18 bases between the two ends.

V is TRBV19 and J is TRBJ1-2; a possible D gene is TRBD1 (6 bases). Per the germline V gene, CDR1 is LNHDA and CDR2 is SQIVND (reference sequence). The V end lost 4 bases, the J end lost 2 bases, and 11 bases lay between the germline ends. The CDR3 contains 14 residues. DNA of the CDR3: TGTGCCAGTAGTACGACAGGCCAAAACTATGGCTACACCTTC. Its translation is CASSTTGQNYGYTF. The complete variable domain, with remaining parts taken from reference TRBV19 and TRBJ1-2, reads DGGITQSPKYLFRKEGQNVTLSCEQNLNHDAMYWYRQDPGQGLRLIYYSQIVNDFQKGDIAEGYSVSREKKESFPLTVTSAQKNPTAFYLCASSTTGQNYGYTFGSGTRLTVV.

The chain carries TRBV27 and TRBJ1-3, with D perhaps matching TRBD1 (6 bases). The CDR3 totals 16 residues. Deletions cut 5 bases from V and 2 bases from J, with 16 bases between. CDR1 is MNHEY and CDR2 is SMNVEV in the germline V gene (reference sequence). The CDR3 region has the DNA TGTGCCAGCAGTGGATACGGGGGGCTTGCTGGAAACACCATATATTTT. This sequence encodes CASSGYGGLAGNTIYF.

V is TRBV5-6 and J is TRBJ2-1; 8 bases are a match to TRBD2. CDR1 SGHDT and CDR2 YYEEEE come from the germline V gene. The CDR3 totals 17 residues. With V trimmed by 4 bases and J by 4 bases, 13 bases remained unmatched. In nucleotides, the CDR3 is TGTGCCAGCAGCGGGAGCTTAGCGGGAAATTTATACAATGAGCAGTTCTTC. It encodes CASSGSLAGNLYNEQFF.

The gene calls are TRBV6-5 and TRBJ2-5; D possibly corresponds to TRBD2 (6 bases). The V end lost 8 bases, the J end lost 0 bases, and 10 bases lay between the germline ends. The CDR3 is made up of 13 amino acids. Germline CDR1 reads MNHEY; CDR2 reads SVGAGI. This CDR3 is CASGEAYQETQYF. In DNA, the CDR3 is TGTGCCAGCGGGGAGGCGTACCAAGAGACCCAGTACTTC.

The table lists this clone with a count of one. The chain couples TRBV5-1 to TRBJ2-1, with 7 bases lining up with TRBD2. Trimming at V came to 3 bases and at J to 8 bases, leaving 8 bases not matched to a gene. The CDR3 loop spans 14 amino acids. Germline assignment: CDR1 SGHRS and CDR2 YFSETQ. This CDR3 is CASSSHLLADEQFF. CDR3 coding DNA: TGCGCCAGCAGCTCTCACCTGCTAGCGGATGAGCAGTTCTTC.

The chain couples TRBV5-5 to TRBJ2-1; 11 bases line up with TRBD2. V was pared by 4 bases and J by 7 bases, with 7 bases of the junction left unmatched. Per germline, CDR1 SGHKS and CDR2 YYEKEE (reference sequence). CDR3 length: 15 residues. CDR3 residues: CASSLTSGSINEQFF. The CDR3 DNA reads as TGTGCCAGCAGCCTTACTAGCGGGAGTATTAATGAGCAGTTCTTC.

The chain joins TRBV9 to TRBJ1-1, with 7 positions matching TRBD1. V shed 3 bases and J 0 bases; nucleotides not matched to a gene: 5. This CDR3 is built from 15 residues. Looked up from germline, CDR1 is SGDLS and CDR2 is YYNGEE. The CDR3 loop reads CASSDEGQLNTEAFF. The CDR3 nucleotides are TGTGCCAGCAGCGATGAGGGACAGTTGAACACTGAAGCTTTCTTT.

Worth noting for this clone: Compared with germline, one end of the junction differs, possibly owing to a read error. DNA for the CDR3: TGTGCTAGCAGCTTAGCGGCGGGGGATACGCAGTATTTT. Protein sequence: CASSLAAGDTQYF. The chain has TRBV7-7 and TRBJ2-3, with D perhaps TRBD2 (6 bases). This CDR3 has 13 amino acids. Germline assignment: CDR1 SSHAT and CDR2 FNYEAQ (reference sequence). Supplemented by reference TRBV7-7 and TRBJ2-3, the full variable domain reads GAGVSQSPRYKVTKRGQDVTLRCDPISSHATLYWYQQALGQGPEFLTYFNYEAQPDKSGLPSDRFSAERPEGSISTLTIQRTEQRDSAMYRCASSLAAGDTQYFGPGTRLTVL.

The rearrangement joins TRBV29-1 to TRBJ1-2, with 8 nucleotides matching TRBD1. From germline, CDR1 is SQVTM and CDR2 ANQGSEA. This CDR3 spans 13 amino acids. With 6 bases clipped from V and 4 bases from J, the junction kept 7 bases outside the gene matches. The CDR3 DNA reads as TGCAGCGTCCCGGACAGGGTGGGCTATGGCTACACCTTC. This translates into CSVPDRVGYGYTF.

The chain uses TRBV6-5 and TRBJ2-5, with TRBD1 matching over 7 bases. CDR1 and CDR2 from the germline V gene are MNHEY and SVGAGI. The length of the CDR3 is 16 residues. V was clipped by 0 bases and J by 3 bases; unmatched bases: 7. Written as DNA, the CDR3 is TGTGCCAGCAGTTACTCCTTTACAGGGGCGAAAGAGACCCAGTACTTC. It yields the protein CASSYSFTGAKETQYF.

The gene calls are TRBV7-2 and TRBJ2-7, with D maybe TRBD2 (6 bases). CDR3 size: 15 residues. Looked up from germline, CDR1 is SGHTA and CDR2 is FQGNSA. Deletions cut 0 bases from V and 0 bases from J, with 9 bases between. CDR3 bases: TGTGCCAGCAGCTTAGCGGCGGGGAGCTCCTACGAGCAGTACTTC. This sequence encodes CASSLAAGSSYEQYF.